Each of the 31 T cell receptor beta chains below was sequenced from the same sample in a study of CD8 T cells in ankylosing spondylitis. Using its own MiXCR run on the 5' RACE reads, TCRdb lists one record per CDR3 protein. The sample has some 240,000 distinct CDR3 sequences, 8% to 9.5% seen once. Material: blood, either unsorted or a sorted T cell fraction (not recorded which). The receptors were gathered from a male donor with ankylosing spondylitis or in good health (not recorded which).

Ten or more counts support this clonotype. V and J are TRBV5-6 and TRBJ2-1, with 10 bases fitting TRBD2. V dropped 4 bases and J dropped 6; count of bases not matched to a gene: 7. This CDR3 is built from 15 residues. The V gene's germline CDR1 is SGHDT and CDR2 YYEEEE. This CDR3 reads CASSEAGGPVNEQFF. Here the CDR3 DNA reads TGTGCCAGCAGCGAAGCGGGGGGGCCGGTCAATGAGCAGTTCTTC. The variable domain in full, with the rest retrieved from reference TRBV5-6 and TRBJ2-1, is DAGVTQSPTHLIKTRGQQVTLRCSPKSGHDTVSWYQQALGQGPQFIFQYYEEEERQRGNFPDRFSGHQFPNYSSELNVNALLLGDSALYLCASSEAGGPVNEQFFGPGTRLTVL.

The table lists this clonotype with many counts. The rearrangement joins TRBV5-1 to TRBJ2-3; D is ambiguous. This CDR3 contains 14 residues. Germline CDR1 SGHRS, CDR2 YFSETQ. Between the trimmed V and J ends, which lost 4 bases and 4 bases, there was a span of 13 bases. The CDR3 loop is CASSPGTLSDTQYF. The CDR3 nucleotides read TGCGCCAGCAGCCCCGGAACCCTATCAGATACGCAGTATTTT. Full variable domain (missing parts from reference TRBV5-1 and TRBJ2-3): KAGVTQTPRYLIKTRGQQVTLSCSPISGHRSVSWYQQTPGQGLQFLFEYFSETQRNKGNFPGRFSGRQFSNSRSEMNVSTLELGDSALYLCASSPGTLSDTQYFGPGTRLTVL.

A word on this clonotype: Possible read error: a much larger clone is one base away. The CDR3 sequence is CASSERAFSTDTQYF. CDR3 nucleotide sequence: TGTGCCAGCTCCGAGAGGGCTTTCAGCACAGATACGCAGTATTTT. The chain carries TRBV6-1 and TRBJ2-3, with D perhaps matching TRBD2 (5 bases). Looked up from germline, CDR1 is MNHNS and CDR2 is SASEGT. CDR3 length: 15 residues. Trimming took off 8 bases at V and 0 bases at J, with 15 bases between the two ends.

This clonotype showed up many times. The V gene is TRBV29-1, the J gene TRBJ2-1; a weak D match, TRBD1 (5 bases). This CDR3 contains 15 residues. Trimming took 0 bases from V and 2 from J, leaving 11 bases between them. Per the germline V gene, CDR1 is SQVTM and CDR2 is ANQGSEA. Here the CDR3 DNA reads TGCAGCGTTGAAGATTGGGGCGGAACCTACAATGAGCAGTTCTTC. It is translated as CSVEDWGGTYNEQFF.

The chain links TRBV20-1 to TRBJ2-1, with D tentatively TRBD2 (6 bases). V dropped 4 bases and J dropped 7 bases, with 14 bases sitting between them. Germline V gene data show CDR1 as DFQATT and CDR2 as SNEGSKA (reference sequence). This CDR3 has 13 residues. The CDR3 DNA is TGCAGTGCTACCGGGAGAGTATTGAATGAGCAGTTCTTC. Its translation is CSATGRVLNEQFF.

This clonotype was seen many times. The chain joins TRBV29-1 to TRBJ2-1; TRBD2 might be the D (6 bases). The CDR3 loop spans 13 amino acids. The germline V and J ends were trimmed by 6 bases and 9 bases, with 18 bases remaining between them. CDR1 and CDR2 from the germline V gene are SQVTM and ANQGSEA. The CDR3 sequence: CSVGTDIGAEQFF. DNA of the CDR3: TGCAGCGTGGGGACTGATATCGGTGCTGAGCAGTTCTTC.

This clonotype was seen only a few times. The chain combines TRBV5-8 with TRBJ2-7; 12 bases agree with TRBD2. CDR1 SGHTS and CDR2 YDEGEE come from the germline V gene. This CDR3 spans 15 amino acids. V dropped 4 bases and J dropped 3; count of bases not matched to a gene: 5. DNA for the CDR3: TGTGCCAGCAGCGTACCGACTAGCGGGAGCTACGAGCAGTACTTC. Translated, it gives CASSVPTSGSYEQYF.

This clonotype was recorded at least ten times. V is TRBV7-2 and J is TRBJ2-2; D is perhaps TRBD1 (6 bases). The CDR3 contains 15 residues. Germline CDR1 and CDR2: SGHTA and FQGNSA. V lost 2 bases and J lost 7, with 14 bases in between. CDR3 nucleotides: TGTGCCAGCAGCTTAAATAACAGGGCAGTCGGGGAGCTGTTTTTT. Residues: CASSLNNRAVGELFF.

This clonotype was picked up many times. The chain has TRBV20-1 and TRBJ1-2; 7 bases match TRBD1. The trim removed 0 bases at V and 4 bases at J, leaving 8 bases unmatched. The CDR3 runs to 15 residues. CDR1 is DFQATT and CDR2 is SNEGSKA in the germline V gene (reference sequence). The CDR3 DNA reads TGCAGTGCTAGAGAGGGACAGACCGAACTCTATGGCTACACCTTC. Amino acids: CSAREGQTELYGYTF.

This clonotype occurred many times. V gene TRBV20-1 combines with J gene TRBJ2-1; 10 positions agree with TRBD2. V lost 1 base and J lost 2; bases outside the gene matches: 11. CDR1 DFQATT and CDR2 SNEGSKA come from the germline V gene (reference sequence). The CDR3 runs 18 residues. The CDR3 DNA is TGCAGTGCTAGAGCCCGTCGGCGGACTAGCGGAGCCTACAATGAGCAGTTCTTC. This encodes CSARARRRTSGAYNEQFF.

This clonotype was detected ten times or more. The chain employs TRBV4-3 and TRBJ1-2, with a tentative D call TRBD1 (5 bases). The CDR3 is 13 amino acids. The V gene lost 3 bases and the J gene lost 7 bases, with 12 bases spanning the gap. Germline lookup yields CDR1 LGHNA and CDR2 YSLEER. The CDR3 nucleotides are TGCGCCAGCAGCCAGGGGGGTGCGTTTGGCTACACCTTC. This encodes CASSQGGAFGYTF.

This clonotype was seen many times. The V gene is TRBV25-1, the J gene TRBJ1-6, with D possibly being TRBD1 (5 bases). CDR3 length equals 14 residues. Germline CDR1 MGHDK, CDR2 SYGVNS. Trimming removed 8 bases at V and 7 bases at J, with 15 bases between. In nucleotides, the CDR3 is TGTGCCAGCCATCCTCCAGGGAGCAATTCACCCCTCCACTTT. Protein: CASHPPGSNSPLHF. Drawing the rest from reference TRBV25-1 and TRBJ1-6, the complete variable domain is EADIYQTPRYLVIGTGKKITLECSQTMGHDKMYWYQQDPGMELHLIHYSYGVNSTEKGDLSSESTVSRIRTEHFPLTLESARPSHTSQYLCASHPPGSNSPLHFGNGTRLTVT.

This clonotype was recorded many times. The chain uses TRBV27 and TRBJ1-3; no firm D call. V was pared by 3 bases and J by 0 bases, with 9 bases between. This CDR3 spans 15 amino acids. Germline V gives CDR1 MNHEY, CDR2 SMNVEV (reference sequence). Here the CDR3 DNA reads TGTGCCAGCAGTTTGAACGGGGACTCTGGAAACACCATATATTTT. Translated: CASSLNGDSGNTIYF.

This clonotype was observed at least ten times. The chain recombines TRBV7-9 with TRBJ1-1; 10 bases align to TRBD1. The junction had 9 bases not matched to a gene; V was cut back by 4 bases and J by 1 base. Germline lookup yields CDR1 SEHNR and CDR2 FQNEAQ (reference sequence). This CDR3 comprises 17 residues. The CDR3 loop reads CASSSPSTGGRNTEAFF. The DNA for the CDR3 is TGTGCCAGCAGCTCACCCTCGACAGGGGGCAGGAACACTGAAGCTTTCTTT.

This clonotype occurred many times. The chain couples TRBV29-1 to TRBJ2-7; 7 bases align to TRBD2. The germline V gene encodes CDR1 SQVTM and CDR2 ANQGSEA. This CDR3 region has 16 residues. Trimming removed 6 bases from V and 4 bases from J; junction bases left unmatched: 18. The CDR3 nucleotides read TGCAGCGTGATGGGTCTTTGGGCGGGAGACAAGTACGAGCAGTACTTC. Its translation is CSVMGLWAGDKYEQYF.

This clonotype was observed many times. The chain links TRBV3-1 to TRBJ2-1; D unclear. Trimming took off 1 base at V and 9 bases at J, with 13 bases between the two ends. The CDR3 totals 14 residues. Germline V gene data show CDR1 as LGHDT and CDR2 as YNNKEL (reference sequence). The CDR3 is CASSQGGRVGEQFF. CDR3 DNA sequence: TGTGCCAGCAGCCAAGGCGGTAGGGTTGGTGAGCAGTTCTTC.

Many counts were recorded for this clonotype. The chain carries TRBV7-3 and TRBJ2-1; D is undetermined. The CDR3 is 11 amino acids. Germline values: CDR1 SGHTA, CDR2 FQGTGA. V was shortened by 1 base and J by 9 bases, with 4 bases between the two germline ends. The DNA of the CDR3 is TGTGCCAGCAGCTTAAGCGGTGAGCAGTTCTTC. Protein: CASSLSGEQFF.

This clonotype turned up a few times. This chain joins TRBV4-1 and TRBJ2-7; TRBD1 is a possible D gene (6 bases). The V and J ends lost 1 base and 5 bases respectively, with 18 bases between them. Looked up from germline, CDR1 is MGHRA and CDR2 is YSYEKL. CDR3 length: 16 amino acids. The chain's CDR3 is CASSQGSHDHRDEQYF. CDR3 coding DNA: TGCGCCAGCAGCCAAGGGTCCCACGATCACAGGGACGAGCAGTACTTC.

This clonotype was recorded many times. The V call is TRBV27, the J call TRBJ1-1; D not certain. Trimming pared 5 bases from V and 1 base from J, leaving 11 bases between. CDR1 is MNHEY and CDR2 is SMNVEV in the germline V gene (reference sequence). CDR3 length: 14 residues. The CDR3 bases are TGTGCCAGCAGTCAAGGGTCGGCGAACACTGAAGCTTTCTTT. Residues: CASSQGSANTEAFF.

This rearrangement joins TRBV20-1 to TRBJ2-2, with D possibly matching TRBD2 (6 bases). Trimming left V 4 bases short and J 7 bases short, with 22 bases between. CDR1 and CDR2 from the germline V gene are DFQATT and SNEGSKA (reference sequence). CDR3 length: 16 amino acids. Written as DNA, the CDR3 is TGCAGTGCTAACCCTTTTGGGGGGAGCGTGGTCGGGGAGCTGTTTTTT. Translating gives CSANPFGGSVVGELFF.

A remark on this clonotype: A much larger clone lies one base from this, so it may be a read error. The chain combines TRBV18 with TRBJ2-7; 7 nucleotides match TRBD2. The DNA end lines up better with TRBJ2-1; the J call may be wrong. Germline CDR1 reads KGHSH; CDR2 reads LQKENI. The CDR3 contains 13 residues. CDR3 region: CASSPVGDYEQFF. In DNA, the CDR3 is TGTGCCAGCTCACCAGTGGGGGACTACGAGCAGTTCTTC.

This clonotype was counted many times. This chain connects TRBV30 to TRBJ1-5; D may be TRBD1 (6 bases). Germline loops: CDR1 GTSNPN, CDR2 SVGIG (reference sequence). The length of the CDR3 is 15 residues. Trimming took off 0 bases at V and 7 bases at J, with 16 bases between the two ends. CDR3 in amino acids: CAWSVGLGAPQPQHF. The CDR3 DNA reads TGTGCCTGGAGTGTTGGGTTGGGGGCTCCACAGCCCCAGCATTTT.

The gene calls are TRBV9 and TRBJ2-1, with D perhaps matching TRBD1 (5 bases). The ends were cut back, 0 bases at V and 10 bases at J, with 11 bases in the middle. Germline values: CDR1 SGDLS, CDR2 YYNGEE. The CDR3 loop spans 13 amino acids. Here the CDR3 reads CASSVDWGNEQFF. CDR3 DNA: TGTGCCAGCAGCGTAGATTGGGGCAACGAGCAGTTCTTC.

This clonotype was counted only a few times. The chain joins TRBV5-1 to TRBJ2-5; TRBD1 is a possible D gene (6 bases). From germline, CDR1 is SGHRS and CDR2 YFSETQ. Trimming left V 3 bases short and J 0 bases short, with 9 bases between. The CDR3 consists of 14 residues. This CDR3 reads CASSSQGNQETQYF. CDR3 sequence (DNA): TGCGCCAGCAGCTCGCAGGGGAACCAAGAGACCCAGTACTTC.

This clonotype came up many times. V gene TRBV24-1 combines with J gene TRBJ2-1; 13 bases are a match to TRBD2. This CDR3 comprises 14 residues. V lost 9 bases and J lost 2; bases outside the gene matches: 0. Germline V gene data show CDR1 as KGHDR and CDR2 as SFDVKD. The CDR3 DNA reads TGTGCCACCGGGACTAGCGGGACCTACAATGAGCAGTTCTTC. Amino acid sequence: CATGTSGTYNEQFF.

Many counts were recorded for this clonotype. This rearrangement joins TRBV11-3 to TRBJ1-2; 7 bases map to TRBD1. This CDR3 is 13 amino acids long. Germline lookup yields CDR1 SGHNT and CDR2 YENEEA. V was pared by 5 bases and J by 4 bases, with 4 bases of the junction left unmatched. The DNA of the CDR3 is TGTGCCAGCAGCAGGGACAGCCTCTATGGCTACACCTTC. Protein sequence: CASSRDSLYGYTF.

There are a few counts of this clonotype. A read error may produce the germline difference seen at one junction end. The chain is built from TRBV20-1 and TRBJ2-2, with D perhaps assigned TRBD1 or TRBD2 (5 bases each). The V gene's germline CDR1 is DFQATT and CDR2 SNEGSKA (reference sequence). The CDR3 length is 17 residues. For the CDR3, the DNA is TGCTGTGCTAGAGATCAGCAGGGTCGAGGGTCCCACGGGGAGCTGTTTTTT. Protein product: CCARDQQGRGSHGELFF.

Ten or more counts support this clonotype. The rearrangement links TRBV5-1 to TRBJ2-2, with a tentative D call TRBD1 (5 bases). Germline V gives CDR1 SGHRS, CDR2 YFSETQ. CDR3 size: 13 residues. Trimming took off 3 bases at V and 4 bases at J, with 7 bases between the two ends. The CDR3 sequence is CASSSDTTGELFF. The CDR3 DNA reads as TGCGCCAGCAGCTCGGACACCACCGGGGAGCTGTTTTTT.

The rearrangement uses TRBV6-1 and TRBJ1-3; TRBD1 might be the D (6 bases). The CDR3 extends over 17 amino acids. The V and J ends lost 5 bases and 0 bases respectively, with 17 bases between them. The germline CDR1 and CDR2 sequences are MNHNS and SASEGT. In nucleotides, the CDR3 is TGTGCCAGCAGTCCATCCCAGGGGTGGCACTCTGGAAACACCATATATTTT. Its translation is CASSPSQGWHSGNTIYF.

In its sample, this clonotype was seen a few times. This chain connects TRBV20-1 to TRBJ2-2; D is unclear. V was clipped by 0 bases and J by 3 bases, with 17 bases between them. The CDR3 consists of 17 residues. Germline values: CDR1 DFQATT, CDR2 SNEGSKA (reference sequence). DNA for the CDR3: TGCAGTGCTAGAGATCTTCCTATCCTTCTTGACACCGGGGAGCTGTTTTTT. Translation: CSARDLPILLDTGELFF.

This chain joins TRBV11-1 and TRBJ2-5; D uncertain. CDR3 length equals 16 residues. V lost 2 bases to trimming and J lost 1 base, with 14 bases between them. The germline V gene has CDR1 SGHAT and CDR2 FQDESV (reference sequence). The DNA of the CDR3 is TGTGCCAGCAGCTTAATCCCTGTGGGCGGCCAAGAGACCCAGTACTTC. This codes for CASSLIPVGGQETQYF.